This T cell receptor (beta chain) was captured by sequencing in a study of memory CD4+ T cells and cytomegalovirus serostatus. About the study: Healthy Belgian adult donors included nine or ten CMV-positive and some 25 CMV-negative people. General study results and limits: Suggested: most of the CMV-linked TCR signature lies in CD4+ memory cells. Repertoires predicted CMV serostatus with median bootstrapped AUC of about 0.96.

Single viable CD3+CD4+CD8-CD45RO+ cells were sorted as the memory CD4+ T cells. In the authors' methods: Out-of-frame sequences were removed, leaving about 2.2 million distinct TCRbeta sequences. TCRdb keeps only in-frame clones here, not all; method: immunoSEQ multiplex PCR. That table gives V, J and clone size, and the DNA gave D and trimming. This table has under 45,000 clones, over 70% appearing once. Germline V gives CDR1 SQVTM, CDR2 ANQGSEA. The CDR3 consists of 15 residues. The trim removed 5 bases at V and 2 bases at J, leaving 10 bases unmatched. On this clone: Its specificity is unknown.

V gene TRBV29-1 combines with J gene TRBJ2-3; 7 bases map to TRBD1. Sequencing input: memory CD4+ T cells from blood. This TCR was recovered from an adult in good health and CMV-seronegative. The CDR3 sequence: CSVPARGILTDTQYF. The CDR3 DNA is TGCAGCGTTCCAGCCAGGGGGATTCTCACAGATACGCAGTATTTT.